These T cell receptor beta chains were read from a single sample in a study of blood T cell repertoires in COVID-19. The table came from immunoSEQ multiplex PCR; TCRdb's copy has only in-frame clones and leaves some out. The sample has 200,000 to 250,000 clones, approximately 90% seen once; the top ten hold roughly 3%. The sequenced sample was peripheral blood. These receptors were taken from a man aged 25 to 40 with COVID-19, enrolled during active disease. Each CDR3 is given with its conserved first and last residue. Fields, in order: V gene, clone size, D gene, J gene, CDR3 protein, CDR3 DNA. A D gene is named only where the DNA matches it firmly. Size tells how often a clone was seen (once, few, many) or the class of an expanded clone, and some rows leave it out.

V gene: TRBV6-5; clone size: .; D gene: .; J gene: TRBJ1-2; CDR3 protein: CASSYSGQGYGYTF; CDR3 DNA: TGTGCCAGCAGTTACTCGGGGCAGGGCTATGGCTACACCTTC
V gene: TRBV7-2; clone size: .; D gene: .; J gene: TRBJ2-1; CDR3 protein: CASSSVWPQINNEQFF; CDR3 DNA: TGTGCCAGCAGCTCCGTATGGCCCCAGATCAACAATGAGCAGTTCTTC
V gene: TRBV7-8; clone size: .; D gene: .; J gene: TRBJ1-3; CDR3 protein: CASSLEAISGNTIYF; CDR3 DNA: TGTGCCAGCAGCTTGGAGGCGATATCTGGAAACACCATATATTTT
V gene: TRBV2; clone size: .; D gene: .; J gene: TRBJ2-7; CDR3 protein: CATRSQQYF; CDR3 DNA: TGTGCCACCCGGTCCCAGCAGTACTTC
V gene: TRBV6-5; clone size: .; D gene: TRBD1; J gene: TRBJ1-6; CDR3 protein: CASTADGQGTSPLHF; CDR3 DNA: TGTGCCAGCACCGCCGACGGACAGGGGACTTCACCCCTCCACTTT
V gene: TRBV24-1; clone size: .; D gene: TRBD2; J gene: TRBJ2-1; CDR3 protein: CATSDPRGTSGSDEQFF; CDR3 DNA: TGTGCCACCAGTGATCCTAGGGGGACTAGCGGGAGTGATGAGCAGTTCTTC
V gene: TRBV5-5; clone size: .; D gene: .; J gene: TRBJ2-5; CDR3 protein: CASSFDMTGWGPQETQYF; CDR3 DNA: TGTGCCAGCAGCTTCGATATGACAGGTTGGGGCCCCCAAGAGACCCAGTACTTC
V gene: TRBV12-5; clone size: once; D gene: .; J gene: TRBJ1-2; CDR3 protein: CASGTQTDYGYTF; CDR3 DNA: TGTGCTAGTGGTACCCAAACAGACTATGGCTACACCTTC
V gene: TRBV14; clone size: few; D gene: TRBD2; J gene: TRBJ2-1; CDR3 protein: CASSQGRKKFNSGVISYNEQFF; CDR3 DNA: TGTGCCAGCAGCCAAGGCCGAAAGAAGTTCAATAGCGGGGTGATATCCTACAATGAGCAGTTCTTC
V gene: TRBV6-5; clone size: .; D gene: .; J gene: TRBJ1-3; CDR3 protein: CASSYSLTAGNTIYF; CDR3 DNA: TGTGCCAGCAGTTACTCTTTGACAGCTGGAAACACCATATATTTT
V gene: TRBV29-1; clone size: .; D gene: .; J gene: TRBJ1-4; CDR3 protein: CSVEDPWRENEKLFF; CDR3 DNA: TGCAGCGTTGAAGATCCGTGGAGGGAGAATGAAAAACTGTTTTTT
V gene: TRBV7-4; clone size: .; D gene: TRBD2; J gene: TRBJ2-3; CDR3 protein: CASSLAQSSGGTDTDTQYF; CDR3 DNA: TGTGCCAGCAGCTTAGCGCAATCCAGCGGGGGGACCGACACAGATACGCAGTATTTT
V gene: TRBV4-3; clone size: .; D gene: .; J gene: TRBJ1-1; CDR3 protein: CASSQGGGGTEAFF; CDR3 DNA: TGCGCCAGCAGCCAAGGGGGGGGAGGGACTGAAGCTTTCTTT
V gene: TRBV28; clone size: .; D gene: .; J gene: TRBJ1-2; CDR3 protein: CASSLPLDSPYGYTF; CDR3 DNA: TGTGCCAGCAGTTTACCCCTGGACAGTCCCTATGGCTACACCTTC
V gene: TRBV28; clone size: .; D gene: .; J gene: TRBJ1-1; CDR3 protein: CASSSRRGAGEAFF; CDR3 DNA: TGTGCCAGCAGTTCTCGCAGGGGCGCGGGTGAAGCTTTCTTT
V gene: TRBV6-5; clone size: .; D gene: .; J gene: TRBJ1-3; CDR3 protein: CASRFTDSPGNTIYF; CDR3 DNA: TGTGCCAGCAGATTTACGGACAGCCCTGGAAACACCATATATTTT
V gene: TRBV9; clone size: .; D gene: .; J gene: TRBJ1-5; CDR3 protein: CASSVAAGLGQPQHF; CDR3 DNA: TGTGCCAGCAGCGTAGCGGCGGGGCTAGGTCAGCCCCAGCATTTT
V gene: TRBV11-2; clone size: .; D gene: TRBD2; J gene: TRBJ2-1; CDR3 protein: CASSLDLLAGVHEQFF; CDR3 DNA: TGTGCCAGCAGCTTAGATTTACTAGCGGGAGTCCATGAGCAGTTCTTC
V gene: TRBV7-2; clone size: .; D gene: .; J gene: TRBJ2-1; CDR3 protein: CASSLTSFNEQFF; CDR3 DNA: TGTGCCAGCAGTCTGACTAGTTTCAATGAGCAGTTCTTC
V gene: TRBV15; clone size: .; D gene: .; J gene: TRBJ1-5; CDR3 protein: CATSRESQGKPQHF; CDR3 DNA: TGTGCCACCAGCAGAGAATCGCAGGGCAAGCCCCAGCATTTT
V gene: TRBV2; clone size: .; D gene: .; J gene: TRBJ1-5; CDR3 protein: CASTPSLNQPQHF; CDR3 DNA: TGTGCCAGCACCCCGAGCCTCAATCAGCCCCAGCATTTT
V gene: TRBV6-5; clone size: many; D gene: TRBD1; J gene: TRBJ2-7; CDR3 protein: CASRDRGYEQYF; CDR3 DNA: TGTGCCAGCAGGGACAGGGGATACGAGCAGTACTTC
V gene: TRBV5-1; clone size: .; D gene: .; J gene: TRBJ2-7; CDR3 protein: CASSLTGEAYEQYF; CDR3 DNA: TGCGCCAGCAGCTTGACAGGGGAGGCCTACGAGCAGTACTTC
V gene: TRBV7-8; clone size: .; D gene: .; J gene: TRBJ1-2; CDR3 protein: CASSLQGEGRDYGYTF; CDR3 DNA: TGTGCCAGCAGCTTACAAGGGGAGGGGAGGGACTATGGCTACACCTTC
V gene: TRBV6-2/TRBV6-3; clone size: .; D gene: TRBD1; J gene: TRBJ2-1; CDR3 protein: CASSYPTTGTGSYNEQFF; CDR3 DNA: TGTGCCAGCAGTTACCCAACAACCGGGACAGGATCCTACAATGAGCAGTTCTTC
V gene: TRBV11-2; clone size: .; D gene: TRBD1; J gene: TRBJ2-7; CDR3 protein: CASSSGGQGSTYEQYF; CDR3 DNA: TGTGCCAGCAGCTCAGGAGGACAGGGGAGCACTTACGAGCAGTACTTC
V gene: TRBV5-1; clone size: .; D gene: .; J gene: TRBJ1-1; CDR3 protein: CASSLGSGTEAFF; CDR3 DNA: TGCGCCAGCAGCTTGGGGTCGGGCACTGAAGCTTTCTTT
V gene: TRBV4-2; clone size: .; D gene: .; J gene: TRBJ1-2; CDR3 protein: CASSQERGGAAIYGYTF; CDR3 DNA: TGTGCCAGCAGCCAAGAGAGAGGGGGGGCAGCGATCTATGGCTACACCTTC
V gene: TRBV18; clone size: .; D gene: .; J gene: TRBJ2-1; CDR3 protein: CASSPQAVPSYNEQFF; CDR3 DNA: TGTGCCAGCTCACCACAAGCGGTCCCCTCCTACAATGAGCAGTTCTTC
V gene: TRBV4-1; clone size: .; D gene: .; J gene: TRBJ2-5; CDR3 protein: CASSLSRGRSETQYF; CDR3 DNA: TGCGCCAGCAGCCTATCGAGGGGGAGATCGGAGACCCAGTACTTC
V gene: TRBV27; clone size: .; D gene: TRBD2; J gene: TRBJ2-1; CDR3 protein: CASGAGVYNEQFF; CDR3 DNA: TGTGCCAGTGGGGCGGGAGTGTACAATGAGCAGTTCTTC
V gene: TRBV19; clone size: .; D gene: TRBD1; J gene: TRBJ2-3; CDR3 protein: CASSRGQGATDTQYF; CDR3 DNA: TGTGCCAGTTCCCGAGGACAGGGGGCGACAGATACGCAGTATTTT
V gene: TRBV7-2; clone size: few; D gene: .; J gene: TRBJ1-2; CDR3 protein: CASSPTAAPNYGYTF; CDR3 DNA: TGTGCCAGCAGCCCGACGGCGGCTCCGAACTATGGCTACACCTTC
V gene: TRBV28; clone size: .; D gene: TRBD2; J gene: TRBJ2-7; CDR3 protein: CASSLAGDYEQYF; CDR3 DNA: TGTGCCAGCAGCTTAGCGGGAGACTACGAGCAGTACTTC
V gene: TRBV13; clone size: .; D gene: .; J gene: TRBJ2-7; CDR3 protein: CASSRGTKFYEQYF; CDR3 DNA: TGTGCCAGCAGCCGCGGGACCAAATTCTACGAGCAGTACTTC
V gene: TRBV5-6; clone size: .; D gene: .; J gene: TRBJ1-1; CDR3 protein: CASSLEVGSKRAEAFF; CDR3 DNA: TGTGCCAGCAGCTTGGAGGTAGGCTCGAAGAGGGCTGAAGCTTTCTTT
V gene: TRBV11-1; clone size: .; D gene: .; J gene: TRBJ2-3; CDR3 protein: CASSLAGLERDTQYF; CDR3 DNA: TGTGCCAGCAGCTTAGCGGGGCTAGAAAGAGATACGCAGTATTTT
V gene: TRBV5-1; clone size: .; D gene: .; J gene: TRBJ1-6; CDR3 protein: CASSLVVRTGSYNSPLHF; CDR3 DNA: TGCGCCAGCAGCTTGGTGGTTCGAACAGGCTCCTATAATTCACCCCTCCACTTT
V gene: TRBV4-1; clone size: .; D gene: TRBD1; J gene: TRBJ1-2; CDR3 protein: CASSQETGYYGYTF; CDR3 DNA: TGCGCCAGCAGCCAAGAGACAGGGTACTATGGCTACACCTTC
V gene: TRBV7-2; clone size: .; D gene: .; J gene: TRBJ1-2; CDR3 protein: CASGLHSGNYGYTF; CDR3 DNA: TGTGCCAGCGGCTTACATTCCGGGAACTATGGCTACACCTTC
V gene: TRBV7-3; clone size: .; D gene: TRBD2; J gene: TRBJ2-1; CDR3 protein: CASSLRPRTSGNNEQFF; CDR3 DNA: TGTGCCAGCAGCTTAAGGCCCCGGACTAGCGGGAACAATGAGCAGTTCTTC
V gene: TRBV2; clone size: .; D gene: .; J gene: TRBJ1-3; CDR3 protein: CASSELLSSGNTIYF; CDR3 DNA: TGTGCCAGCAGTGAACTCCTGAGCTCTGGAAACACCATATATTTT
V gene: TRBV29-1; clone size: .; D gene: TRBD1; J gene: TRBJ1-6; CDR3 protein: CSARTGGDSTSPLHF; CDR3 DNA: TGCAGCGCAAGGACAGGGGGCGATTCTACTTCACCCCTCCACTTT
V gene: TRBV12-5; clone size: .; D gene: .; J gene: TRBJ1-1; CDR3 protein: CASGLVLGVKGAFF; CDR3 DNA: TGTGCTAGTGGTTTGGTACTTGGGGTTAAGGGGGCTTTCTTT
V gene: TRBV5-6; clone size: .; D gene: .; J gene: TRBJ1-2; CDR3 protein: CASRQVPFYGYTF; CDR3 DNA: TGTGCCAGCAGACAGGTTCCCTTCTATGGCTACACCTTC
V gene: TRBV5-1; clone size: few; D gene: TRBD1; J gene: TRBJ2-5; CDR3 protein: CASSSPGQATETQYF; CDR3 DNA: TGCGCCAGCAGCTCACCGGGACAGGCGACGGAGACCCAGTACTTC
V gene: TRBV6-2/TRBV6-3; clone size: .; D gene: TRBD1; J gene: TRBJ2-7; CDR3 protein: CASSYSTGGALF; CDR3 DNA: TGTGCCAGCAGTTACTCAACAGGGGGCGCGTTATTC
V gene: TRBV5-1; clone size: once; D gene: TRBD1; J gene: TRBJ1-4; CDR3 protein: CASSLSRGPGDEKLFF; CDR3 DNA: TGCGCCAGCAGCTTGTCGAGGGGGCCTGGTGATGAAAAACTGTTTTTT
V gene: TRBV6-4; clone size: .; D gene: TRBD2; J gene: TRBJ2-3; CDR3 protein: CASSDLAGGEKDTQYF; CDR3 DNA: TGTGCCAGCAGTGATCTGGCGGGGGGGGAGAAAGATACGCAGTATTTT
V gene: TRBV6-4; clone size: .; D gene: .; J gene: TRBJ1-1; CDR3 protein: CASRRDLNTEAFF; CDR3 DNA: TGTGCCAGCAGGCGGGACCTGAACACTGAAGCTTTCTTT
V gene: TRBV5-1; clone size: .; D gene: .; J gene: TRBJ1-1; CDR3 protein: CASTQTSGTEAFF; CDR3 DNA: TGCGCCAGCACCCAGACAAGCGGCACTGAAGCTTTCTTT
V gene: TRBV27; clone size: .; D gene: TRBD1; J gene: TRBJ1-2; CDR3 protein: CASSSSPKTTGGVTNYGYTF; CDR3 DNA: TGTGCCAGCAGTTCCTCCCCTAAGACGACAGGGGGCGTAACTAACTATGGCTACACCTTC
V gene: TRBV7-8; clone size: .; D gene: TRBD1; J gene: TRBJ2-7; CDR3 protein: CASSLGARGQSYEQYF; CDR3 DNA: TGTGCCAGCAGCTTAGGAGCCAGGGGGCAATCCTACGAGCAGTACTTC
V gene: TRBV7-8; clone size: .; D gene: .; J gene: TRBJ2-7; CDR3 protein: CASTPGYPYEQYF; CDR3 DNA: TGTGCCAGCACTCCAGGGTACCCCTACGAGCAGTACTTC
V gene: TRBV7-9; clone size: .; D gene: TRBD1; J gene: TRBJ1-6; CDR3 protein: CASSSNPGQNSPLHF; CDR3 DNA: TGTGCCAGCAGCTCAAATCCGGGACAGAATTCACCCCTCCACTTT
V gene: TRBV5-4; clone size: .; D gene: TRBD1; J gene: TRBJ1-2; CDR3 protein: CASSLAQGAQGYTF; CDR3 DNA: TGTGCCAGCAGCTTGGCACAGGGGGCGCAGGGCTACACCTTC